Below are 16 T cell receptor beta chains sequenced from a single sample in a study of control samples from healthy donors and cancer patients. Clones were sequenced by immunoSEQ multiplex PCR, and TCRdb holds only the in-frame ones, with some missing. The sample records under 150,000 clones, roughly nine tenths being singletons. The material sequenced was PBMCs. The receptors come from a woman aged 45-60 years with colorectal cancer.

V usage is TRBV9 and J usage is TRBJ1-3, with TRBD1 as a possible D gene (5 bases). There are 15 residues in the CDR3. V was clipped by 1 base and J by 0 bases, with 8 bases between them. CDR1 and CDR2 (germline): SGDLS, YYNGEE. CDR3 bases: TGTGCCAGCAGCGTAAGGGGAGCCTCTGGAAACACCATATATTTT. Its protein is CASSVRGASGNTIYF.

The CDR3 spells CASSSATGENIQYF. The CDR3 region has the DNA TGTGCCAGCAGCTCCGCGACAGGGGAAAACATTCAGTACTTC. V and J are TRBV7-9 and TRBJ2-4; TRBD1 matches 8 bases. The germline V gene encodes CDR1 SEHNR and CDR2 FQNEAQ (reference sequence). This CDR3 has 14 amino acids. Trimming cost V 4 bases and J 5 bases; bases outside gene matches: 4.

The CDR3 nucleotides read TGTGCCATCAGTGAGTCGCCGGGAGGGGTAAACAATGAGCAGTTCTTC. Amino acids: CAISESPGGVNNEQFF. J is TRBJ2-1 and V is TRBV10-3; 8 positions agree with TRBD2. J lost 5 bases, V lost 0 bases, and 6 bases had no gene match. Germline-derived CDR1 and CDR2 are ENHRY and SYGVKD. CDR3 length equals 16 residues.

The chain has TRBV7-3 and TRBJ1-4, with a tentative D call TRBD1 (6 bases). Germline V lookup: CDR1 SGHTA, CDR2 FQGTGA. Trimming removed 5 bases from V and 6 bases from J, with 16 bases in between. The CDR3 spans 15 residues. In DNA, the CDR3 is TGTGCCAGCAGCCCTAGGGGGGGCGGCTATGAAAAACTGTTTTTT. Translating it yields CASSPRGGGYEKLFF.

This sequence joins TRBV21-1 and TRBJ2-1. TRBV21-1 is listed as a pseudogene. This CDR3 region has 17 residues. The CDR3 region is CASSNLDTRSSYNEQFF. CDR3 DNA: TGTGCCAGCAGCAATCTCGACACCCGGAGCTCCTACAATGAGCAGTTCTTC.

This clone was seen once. CDR3 protein: CASSPPVVQGAINEQYF. The CDR3 DNA reads as TGTGCCAGCAGTCCCCCGGTCGTTCAGGGGGCTATAAACGAGCAGTACTTC. The chain is built from TRBV28 and TRBJ2-7; 8 bases line up with TRBD1. The CDR3 spans 17 residues. The V gene's germline CDR1 is MDHEN and CDR2 SYDVKM. V lost 5 bases, J lost 5 bases, and 17 bases stayed unmatched.

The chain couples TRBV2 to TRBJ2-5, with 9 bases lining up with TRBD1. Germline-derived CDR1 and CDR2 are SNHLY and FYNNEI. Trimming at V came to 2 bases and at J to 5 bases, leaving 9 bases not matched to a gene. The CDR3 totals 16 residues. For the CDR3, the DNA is TGTGCCAGCAGTGAACTACCGGGACAGGGTGGGGAGACCCAGTACTTC. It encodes CASSELPGQGGETQYF.

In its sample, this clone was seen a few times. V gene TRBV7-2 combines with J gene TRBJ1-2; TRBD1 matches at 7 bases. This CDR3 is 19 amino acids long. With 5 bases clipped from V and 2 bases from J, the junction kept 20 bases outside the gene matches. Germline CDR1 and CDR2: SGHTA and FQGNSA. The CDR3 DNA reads TGTGCCAGCAGCCCGGCCAACAGGGGCATGGCGGGACGCAACTATGGCTACACCTTC. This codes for CASSPANRGMAGRNYGYTF. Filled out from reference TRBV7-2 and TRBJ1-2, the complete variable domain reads GAGVSQSPSNKVTEKGKDVELRCDPISGHTALYWYRQSLGQGLEFLIYFQGNSAPDKSGLPSDRFSAERTGGSVSTLTIQRTQQEDSAVYLCASSPANRGMAGRNYGYTFGSGTRLTVV.

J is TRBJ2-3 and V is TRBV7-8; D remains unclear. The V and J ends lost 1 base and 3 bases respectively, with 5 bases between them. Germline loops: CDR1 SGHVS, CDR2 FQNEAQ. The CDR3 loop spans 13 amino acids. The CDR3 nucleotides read TGTGCCAGCAGCTTAGGCCGAACAGATACGCAGTATTTT. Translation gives CASSLGRTDTQYF. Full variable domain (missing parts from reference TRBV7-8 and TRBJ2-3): GAGVSQSPRYKVAKRGQDVALRCDPISGHVSLFWYQQALGQGPEFLTYFQNEAQLDKSGLPSDRFFAERPEGSVSTLKIQRTQQEDSAVYLCASSLGRTDTQYFGPGTRLTVL.

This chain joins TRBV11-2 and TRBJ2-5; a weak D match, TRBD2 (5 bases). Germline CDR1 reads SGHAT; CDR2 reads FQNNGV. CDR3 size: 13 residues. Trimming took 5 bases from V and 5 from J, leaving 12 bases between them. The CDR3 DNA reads TGTGCCAGCAGCACGGGGAGCGAGGAGACCCAGTACTTC. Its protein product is CASSTGSEETQYF. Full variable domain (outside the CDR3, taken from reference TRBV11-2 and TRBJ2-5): EAGVAQSPRYKIIEKRQSVAFWCNPISGHATLYWYQQILGQGPKLLIQFQNNGVVDDSQLPKDRFSAERLKGVDSTLKIQPAKLEDSAVYLCASSTGSEETQYFGPGTRLLVL.

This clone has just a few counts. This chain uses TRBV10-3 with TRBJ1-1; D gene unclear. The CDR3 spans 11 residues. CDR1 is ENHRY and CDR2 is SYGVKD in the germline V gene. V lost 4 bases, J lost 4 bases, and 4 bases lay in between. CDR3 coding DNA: TGTGCCATCAGTGGCGGCACTGAAGCTTTCTTT. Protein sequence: CAISGGTEAFF.

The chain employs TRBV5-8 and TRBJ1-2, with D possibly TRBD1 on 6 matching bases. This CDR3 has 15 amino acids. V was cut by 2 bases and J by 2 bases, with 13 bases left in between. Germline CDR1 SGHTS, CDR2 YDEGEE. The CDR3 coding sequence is TGTGCCAGCAGCTTTTGGACAGTTTTGAACTATGGCTACACCTTC. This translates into CASSFWTVLNYGYTF. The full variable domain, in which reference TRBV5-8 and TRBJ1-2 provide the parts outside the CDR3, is EAGVTQSPTHLIKTRGQQATLRCSPISGHTSVYWYQQALGLGLQFLLWYDEGEERNRGNFPPRFSGRQFPNYSSELNVNALELEDSALYLCASSFWTVLNYGYTFGSGTRLTVV.

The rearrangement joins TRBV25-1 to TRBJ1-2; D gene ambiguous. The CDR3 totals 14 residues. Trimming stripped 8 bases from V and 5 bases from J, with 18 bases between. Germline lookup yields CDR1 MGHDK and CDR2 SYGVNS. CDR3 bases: TGTGCCAGCTCCAGACCGGAGGACTTTTATGGCTACACCTTC. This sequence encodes CASSRPEDFYGYTF.

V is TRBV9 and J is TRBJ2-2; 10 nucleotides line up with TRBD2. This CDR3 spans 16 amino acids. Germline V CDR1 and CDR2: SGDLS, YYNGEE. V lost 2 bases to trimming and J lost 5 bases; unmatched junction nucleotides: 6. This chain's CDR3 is CASSVSGRFGTGELFF. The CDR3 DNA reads TGTGCCAGCAGCGTTAGCGGGAGGTTTGGAACCGGGGAGCTGTTTTTT.

The CDR3 protein is CASSPYEGIGTGELFF. In DNA form, the CDR3 reads TGTGCCAGCTCACCATACGAGGGCATAGGCACCGGGGAGCTGTTTTTT. The chain combines TRBV18 with TRBJ2-2, with D perhaps matching TRBD2 (5 bases). The CDR3 runs to 16 residues. V was trimmed by 2 bases and J by 4 bases, leaving 14 bases between them. Germline V CDR1 and CDR2: KGHSH, LQKENI.

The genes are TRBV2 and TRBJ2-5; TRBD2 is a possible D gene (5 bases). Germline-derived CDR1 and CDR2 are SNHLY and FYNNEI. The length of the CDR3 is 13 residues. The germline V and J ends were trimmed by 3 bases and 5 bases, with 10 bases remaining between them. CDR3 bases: TGTGCCAGCAGTGATGGACTTGGGGAGACCCAGTACTTC. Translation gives CASSDGLGETQYF.